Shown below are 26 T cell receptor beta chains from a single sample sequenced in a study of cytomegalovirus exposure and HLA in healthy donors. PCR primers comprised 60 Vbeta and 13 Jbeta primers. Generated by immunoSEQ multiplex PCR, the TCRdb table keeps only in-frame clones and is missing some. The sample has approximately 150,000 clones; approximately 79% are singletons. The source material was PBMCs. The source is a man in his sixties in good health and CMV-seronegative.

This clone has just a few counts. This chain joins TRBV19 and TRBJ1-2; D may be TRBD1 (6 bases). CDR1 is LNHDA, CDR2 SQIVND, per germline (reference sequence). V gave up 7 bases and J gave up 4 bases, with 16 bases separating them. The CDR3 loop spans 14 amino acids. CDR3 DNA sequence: TGTGCCAGTACTCGGGACACTGAAGTCTATGGCTACACCTTC. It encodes CASTRDTEVYGYTF.

The CDR3 sequence: CASSQDRFYGYTF. DNA of the CDR3: TGCGCCAGCAGCCAAGACAGATTCTATGGCTACACCTTC. The gene calls are TRBV4-1 and TRBJ1-2, with D unclear. Germline CDR1 reads MGHRA; CDR2 reads YSYEKL. The CDR3 has 13 residues. The V end lost 0 bases, the J end lost 4 bases, and 6 bases lay between the germline ends.

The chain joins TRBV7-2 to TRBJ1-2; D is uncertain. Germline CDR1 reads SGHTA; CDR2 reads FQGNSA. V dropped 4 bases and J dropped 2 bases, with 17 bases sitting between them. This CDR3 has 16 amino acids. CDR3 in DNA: TGTGCCAGCAGCTCTCTACGAGCTAGTCGAAACTATGGCTACACCTTC. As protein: CASSSLRASRNYGYTF. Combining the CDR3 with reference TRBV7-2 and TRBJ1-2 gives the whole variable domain GAGVSQSPSNKVTEKGKDVELRCDPISGHTALYWYRQSLGQGLEFLIYFQGNSAPDKSGLPSDRFSAERTGGSVSTLTIQRTQQEDSAVYLCASSSLRASRNYGYTFGSGTRLTVV.

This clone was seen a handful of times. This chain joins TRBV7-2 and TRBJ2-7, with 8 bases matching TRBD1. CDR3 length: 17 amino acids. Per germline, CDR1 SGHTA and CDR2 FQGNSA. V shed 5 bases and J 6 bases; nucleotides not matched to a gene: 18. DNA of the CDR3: TGTGCCAGCAGCCGAGAGACTCCCAGGACAGGGCGGGCCGAGCAGTACTTC. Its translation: CASSRETPRTGRAEQYF.

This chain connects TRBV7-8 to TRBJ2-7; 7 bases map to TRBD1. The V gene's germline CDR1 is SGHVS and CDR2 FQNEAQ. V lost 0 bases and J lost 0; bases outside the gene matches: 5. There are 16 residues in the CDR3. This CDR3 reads CASSLASGQLSYEQYF. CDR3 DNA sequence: TGTGCCAGCAGCTTAGCGTCGGGACAGCTCTCCTACGAGCAGTACTTC.

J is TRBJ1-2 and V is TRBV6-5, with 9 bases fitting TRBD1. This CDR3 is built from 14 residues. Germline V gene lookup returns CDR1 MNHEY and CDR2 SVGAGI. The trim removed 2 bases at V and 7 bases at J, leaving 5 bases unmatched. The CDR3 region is CASSYTGTGSGYTF. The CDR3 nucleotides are TGTGCCAGCAGTTACACCGGGACAGGGAGTGGCTACACCTTC.

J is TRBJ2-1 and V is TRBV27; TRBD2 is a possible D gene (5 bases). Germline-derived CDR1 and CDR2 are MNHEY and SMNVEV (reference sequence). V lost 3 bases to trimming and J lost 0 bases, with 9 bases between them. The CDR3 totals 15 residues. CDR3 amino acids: CASSLERRSYNEQFF. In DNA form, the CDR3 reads TGTGCCAGCAGTTTGGAGCGGCGCTCCTACAATGAGCAGTTCTTC.

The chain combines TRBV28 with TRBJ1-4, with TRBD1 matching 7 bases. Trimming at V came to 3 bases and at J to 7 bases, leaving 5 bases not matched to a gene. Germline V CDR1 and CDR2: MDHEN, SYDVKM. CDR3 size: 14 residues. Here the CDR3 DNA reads TGTGCCAGCAGTTTGACAGGGAATGGTGAAAAACTGTTTTTT. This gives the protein CASSLTGNGEKLFF.

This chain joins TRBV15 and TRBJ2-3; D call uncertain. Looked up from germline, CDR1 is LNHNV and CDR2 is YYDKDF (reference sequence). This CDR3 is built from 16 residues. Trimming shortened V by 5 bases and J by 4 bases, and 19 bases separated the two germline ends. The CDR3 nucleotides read TGTGCCACCAGCTATACAGTATCGAATTCTCCAGATACGCAGTATTTT. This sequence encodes CATSYTVSNSPDTQYF.

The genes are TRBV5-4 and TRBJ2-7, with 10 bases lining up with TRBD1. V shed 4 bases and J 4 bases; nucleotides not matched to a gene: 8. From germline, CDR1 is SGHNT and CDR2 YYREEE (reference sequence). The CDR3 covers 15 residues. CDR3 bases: TGTGCCAGCAGCCGGATGGACAGGGGGGAGTACGAGCAGTACTTC. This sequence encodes CASSRMDRGEYEQYF.

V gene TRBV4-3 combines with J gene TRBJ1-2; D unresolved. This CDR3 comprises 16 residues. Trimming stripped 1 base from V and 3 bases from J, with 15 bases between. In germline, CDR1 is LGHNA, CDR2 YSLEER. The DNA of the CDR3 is TGCGCCAGCAGCCAAGCGCTGAGGCGCCAAGACTATGGCTACACCTTC. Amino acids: CASSQALRRQDYGYTF.

The CDR3 coding sequence is TGTGCCAGCAGCGTAGTTGGGACTGGGATTTCCGGGGAGCTGTTTTTT. It encodes CASSVVGTGISGELFF. The V call is TRBV9, the J call TRBJ2-2, with a weak D call TRBD2 (6 bases). V was trimmed by 0 bases and J by 6 bases, leaving 15 bases between them. Germline V CDR1 and CDR2: SGDLS, YYNGEE. The CDR3 consists of 16 residues. Full variable domain (outside the CDR3, taken from reference TRBV9 and TRBJ2-2): DSGVTQTPKHLITATGQRVTLRCSPRSGDLSVYWYQQSLDQGLQFLIQYYNGEERAKGNILERFSAQQFPDLHSELNLSSLELGDSALYFCASSVVGTGISGELFFGEGSRLTVL.

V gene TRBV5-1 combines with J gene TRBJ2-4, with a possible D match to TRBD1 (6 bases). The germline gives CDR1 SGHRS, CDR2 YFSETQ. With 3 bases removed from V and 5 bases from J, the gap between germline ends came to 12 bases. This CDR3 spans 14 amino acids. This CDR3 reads CASSSGHQENIQYF. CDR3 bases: TGCGCCAGCAGCTCGGGACACCAGGAAAACATTCAGTACTTC.

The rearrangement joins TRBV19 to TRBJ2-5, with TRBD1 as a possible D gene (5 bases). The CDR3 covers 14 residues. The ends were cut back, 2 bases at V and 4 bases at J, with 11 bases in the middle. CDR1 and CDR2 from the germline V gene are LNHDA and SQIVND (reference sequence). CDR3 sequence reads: CASSIIDRRETQYF. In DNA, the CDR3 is TGTGCCAGTAGTATAATCGACAGACGAGAGACCCAGTACTTC.

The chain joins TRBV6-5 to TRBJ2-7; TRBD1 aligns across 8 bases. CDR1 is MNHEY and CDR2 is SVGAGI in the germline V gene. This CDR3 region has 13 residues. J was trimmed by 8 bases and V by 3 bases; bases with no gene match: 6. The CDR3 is CASSYGQGRQQYF. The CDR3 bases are TGTGCCAGCAGTTATGGACAGGGTCGACAGCAGTACTTC.

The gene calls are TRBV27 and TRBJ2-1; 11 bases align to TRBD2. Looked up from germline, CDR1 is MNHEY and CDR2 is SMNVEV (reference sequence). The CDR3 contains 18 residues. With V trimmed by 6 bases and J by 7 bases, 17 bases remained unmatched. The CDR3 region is CASSQKGPIAGGQNEQFF. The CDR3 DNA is TGTGCCAGCAGCCAGAAAGGGCCGATAGCGGGGGGGCAAAATGAGCAGTTCTTC.

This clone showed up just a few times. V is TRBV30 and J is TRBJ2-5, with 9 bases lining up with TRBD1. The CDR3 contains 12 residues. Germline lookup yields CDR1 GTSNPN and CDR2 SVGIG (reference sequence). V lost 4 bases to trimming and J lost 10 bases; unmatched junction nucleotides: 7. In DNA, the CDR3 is TGTGCCTGGACTACAGGGGGCGCCGGCCAGTACTTC. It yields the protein CAWTTGGAGQYF.

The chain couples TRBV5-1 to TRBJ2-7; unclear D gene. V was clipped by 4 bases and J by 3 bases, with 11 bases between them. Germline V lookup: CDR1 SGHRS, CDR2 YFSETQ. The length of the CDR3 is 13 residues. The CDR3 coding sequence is TGCGCCAGCAGCATCGACATATTCTACGAGCAGTACTTC. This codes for CASSIDIFYEQYF.

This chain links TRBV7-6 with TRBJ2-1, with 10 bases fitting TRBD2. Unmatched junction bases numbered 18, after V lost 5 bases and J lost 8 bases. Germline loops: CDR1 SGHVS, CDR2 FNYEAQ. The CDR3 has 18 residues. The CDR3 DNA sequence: TGTGCCAGCAGCGAAGGACCTTCAGCGGGGGGGCGTCATCATGAGCAGTTCTTC. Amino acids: CASSEGPSAGGRHHEQFF. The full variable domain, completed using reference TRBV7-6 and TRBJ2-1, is GAGVSQSPRYKVTKRGQDVALRCDPISGHVSLYWYRQALGQGPEFLTYFNYEAQQDKSGLPNDRFSAERPEGSISTLTIQRTEQRDSAMYRCASSEGPSAGGRHHEQFFGPGTRLTVL.

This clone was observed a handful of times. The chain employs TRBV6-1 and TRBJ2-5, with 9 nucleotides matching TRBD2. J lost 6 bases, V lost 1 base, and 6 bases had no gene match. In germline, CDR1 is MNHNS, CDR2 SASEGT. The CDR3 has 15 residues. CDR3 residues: CASSEGLAASKTQYF. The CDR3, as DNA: TGTGCCAGCAGTGAAGGACTAGCGGCCTCCAAGACCCAGTACTTC.

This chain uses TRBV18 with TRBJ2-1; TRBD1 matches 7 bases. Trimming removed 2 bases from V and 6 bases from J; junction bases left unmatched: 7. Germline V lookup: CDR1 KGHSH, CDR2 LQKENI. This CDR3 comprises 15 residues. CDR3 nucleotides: TGTGCCAGCTCACCAACAGAGGCAGGGGGCAATGAGCAGTTCTTC. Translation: CASSPTEAGGNEQFF.

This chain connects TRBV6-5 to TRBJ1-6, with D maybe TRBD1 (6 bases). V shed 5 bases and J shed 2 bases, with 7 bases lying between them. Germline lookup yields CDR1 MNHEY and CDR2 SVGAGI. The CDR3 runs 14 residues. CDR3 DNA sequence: TGTGCCAGCAGTCGACAGGCCTATAATTCACCCCTCCACTTT. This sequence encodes CASSRQAYNSPLHF.

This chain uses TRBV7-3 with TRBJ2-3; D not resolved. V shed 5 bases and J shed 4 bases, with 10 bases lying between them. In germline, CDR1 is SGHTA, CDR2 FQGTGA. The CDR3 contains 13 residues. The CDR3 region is CASSLREADTQYF. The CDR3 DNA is TGTGCCAGCAGCCTTCGAGAGGCAGATACGCAGTATTTT.

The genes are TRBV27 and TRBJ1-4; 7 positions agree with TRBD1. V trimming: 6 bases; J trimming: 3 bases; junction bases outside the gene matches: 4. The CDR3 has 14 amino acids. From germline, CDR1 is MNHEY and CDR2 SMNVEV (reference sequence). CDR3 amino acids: CASRPTGANEKLFF. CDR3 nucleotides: TGTGCCAGCAGGCCTACAGGGGCTAATGAAAAACTGTTTTTT.

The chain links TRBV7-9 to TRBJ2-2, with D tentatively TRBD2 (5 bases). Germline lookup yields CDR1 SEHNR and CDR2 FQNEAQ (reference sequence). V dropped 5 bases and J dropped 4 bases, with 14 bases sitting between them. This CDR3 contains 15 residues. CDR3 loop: CASSTGWAGTGELFF. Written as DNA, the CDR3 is TGTGCCAGCAGCACCGGCTGGGCGGGCACCGGGGAGCTGTTTTTT.

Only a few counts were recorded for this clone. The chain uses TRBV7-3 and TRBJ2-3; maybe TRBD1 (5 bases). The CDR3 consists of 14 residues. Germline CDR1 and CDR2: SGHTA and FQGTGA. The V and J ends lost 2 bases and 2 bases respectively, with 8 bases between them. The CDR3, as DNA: TGTGCCAGCAGCTTAGGGGCCTACACAGATACGCAGTATTTT. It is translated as CASSLGAYTDTQYF.